This T cell receptor (beta chain) comes out of a study of cytomegalovirus exposure and HLA in healthy donors. Study-wide context: T cells numbering 150 million to 200 million yielded some 110 million unique TCR beta sequences in an earlier analysis.

Whole-study findings and limits: The study flagged roughly 160 TCR beta chains as cytomegalovirus-associated. Solely CMV serostatus was available to characterize immune exposure. Most of the TCR beta V segments (in an earlier analysis) were productive either about 87% or about 30% of the time.

The CDR3 is 15 amino acids. V was pared by 4 bases and J by 0 bases, with 2 bases of the junction left unmatched. Germline lookup yields CDR1 SGHRS and CDR2 YFSETQ. This clone was found a few times. The antigen remains undetermined. Use of 60 Vbeta and 13 Jbeta primers characterized the PCR. The protocol was immunoSEQ multiplex PCR, while the TCRdb copy is restricted to in-frame clones and leaves out a portion. Among tens of thousands of clones, around 77% were seen once, and the ten largest hold roughly 0.6%. The chain joins TRBV5-1 to TRBJ1-5; TRBD1 aligns across 9 bases. Specimen: PBMCs. The sequence came from a man between 25 and 39 years old in good health and CMV-seronegative. Here the CDR3 DNA reads TGCGCCAGCAGCCTACAGGGGGCTAGCAATCAGCCCCAGCATTTT. Protein product: CASSLQGASNQPQHF.